The clone carrying this T cell receptor (beta chain) was seen more than once but under ten times. What it binds is not known. The sample originates from a study of vaccination and CD4 T cells after COVID-19. For the study at large: Convalescent donors were composed of six males and four females, of whom two were Hispanic.

An Oncomine TCR Beta short-read assay was used to sequence the DNA from cultured CD4+ T cells. From the PCR reads, TCRdb called clonotypes with MiXCR, one entry per CDR3 protein. The table lists about 21,000 distinct CDR3 sequences, nearly 50% of them singletons. As for treatment: approximately 9-day PBMC culture with coronavirus spike peptide pools or control peptides (ViraFEST assay). The V gene's germline CDR1 is SGHTA and CDR2 FQGTGA. The CDR3 runs 16 residues. V shed 5 bases and J shed 1 base, with 16 bases lying between them. The source is a human donor who had recovered from COVID-19. Input material: CD4+ T cells from blood, cultured in vitro. The chain links TRBV7-3 to TRBJ2-3; D tentatively fits TRBD1 or TRBD2 (7 bases each). The CDR3 sequence: CASSPRGGRRTDTQYF. Written as DNA, the CDR3 is TGTGCCAGCAGCCCCAGGGGGGGGCGACGCACAGATACGCAGTATTTT. Looking up the rest from reference TRBV7-3 and TRBJ2-3 gives the full variable domain: GAGVSQTPSNKVTEKGKYVELRCDPISGHTALYWYRQSLGQGPEFLIYFQGTGAADDSGLPNDRFFAVRPEGSVSTLKIQRTERGDSAVYLCASSPRGGRRTDTQYFGPGTRLTVL.